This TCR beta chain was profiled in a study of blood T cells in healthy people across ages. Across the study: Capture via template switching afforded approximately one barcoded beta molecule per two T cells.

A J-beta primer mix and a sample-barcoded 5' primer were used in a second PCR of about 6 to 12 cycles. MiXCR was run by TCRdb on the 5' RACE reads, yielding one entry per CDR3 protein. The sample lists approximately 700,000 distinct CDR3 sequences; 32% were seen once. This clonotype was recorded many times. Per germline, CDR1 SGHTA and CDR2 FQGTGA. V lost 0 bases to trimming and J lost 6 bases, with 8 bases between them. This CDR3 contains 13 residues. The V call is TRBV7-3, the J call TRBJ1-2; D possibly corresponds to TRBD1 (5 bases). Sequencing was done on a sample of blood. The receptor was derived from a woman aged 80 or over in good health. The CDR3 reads CASSLTGEDGYTF. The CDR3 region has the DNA TGTGCCAGCAGCTTAACAGGGGAGGATGGCTACACCTTC.